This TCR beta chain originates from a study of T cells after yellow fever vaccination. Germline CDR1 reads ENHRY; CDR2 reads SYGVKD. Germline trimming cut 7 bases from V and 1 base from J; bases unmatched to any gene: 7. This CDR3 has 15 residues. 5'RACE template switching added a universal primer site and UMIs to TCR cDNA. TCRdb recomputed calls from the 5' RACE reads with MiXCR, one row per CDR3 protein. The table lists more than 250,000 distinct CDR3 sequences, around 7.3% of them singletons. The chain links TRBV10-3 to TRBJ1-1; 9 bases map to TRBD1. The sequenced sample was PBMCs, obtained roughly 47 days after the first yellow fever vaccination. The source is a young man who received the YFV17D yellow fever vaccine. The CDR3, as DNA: TGTGCCATCATCACAGGGGGCAGCTCGAACACTGAAGCTTTCTTT. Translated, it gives CAIITGGSSNTEAFF.